What follows describes a single T cell receptor beta chain. This sample was included in a study of blood T cell repertoires in COVID-19. Overall study: Sources were T cells, B-cell-depleted T cells, or PBMCs; the material itself was cDNA or gDNA.

Method: immunoSEQ multiplex PCR; TCRdb's copy keeps in-frame clones and lacks some. Altogether a few hundred thousand clones are present, around 88% being singletons, with the ten largest covering roughly 12%. This CDR3 is 9 amino acids long. Germline assignment: CDR1 GTSNPN and CDR2 SVGIG (reference sequence). Patients of the Seattle cohort, enrolled during active infection, were followed longitudinally. The TCR sequence derives from a woman aged 50 to 60 with COVID-19, enrolled during active disease. Sequencing input: peripheral blood. This chain uses TRBV30 with TRBJ1-5, with no clear D. The CDR3 DNA reads TGTCCGGGAAATCAGCCCCAGCATTTT. Its protein product is CPGNQPQHF. The full variable domain, rest sourced from reference TRBV30 and TRBJ1-5, is SQTIHQWPATLVQPVGSPLSLECTVEGTSNPNLYWYRQAAGRGLQLLFYSVGIGQISSEVPQNLSASRPQDRQFILSSKKLLLSDSGFYLCPGNQPQHFGDGTRLSIL.